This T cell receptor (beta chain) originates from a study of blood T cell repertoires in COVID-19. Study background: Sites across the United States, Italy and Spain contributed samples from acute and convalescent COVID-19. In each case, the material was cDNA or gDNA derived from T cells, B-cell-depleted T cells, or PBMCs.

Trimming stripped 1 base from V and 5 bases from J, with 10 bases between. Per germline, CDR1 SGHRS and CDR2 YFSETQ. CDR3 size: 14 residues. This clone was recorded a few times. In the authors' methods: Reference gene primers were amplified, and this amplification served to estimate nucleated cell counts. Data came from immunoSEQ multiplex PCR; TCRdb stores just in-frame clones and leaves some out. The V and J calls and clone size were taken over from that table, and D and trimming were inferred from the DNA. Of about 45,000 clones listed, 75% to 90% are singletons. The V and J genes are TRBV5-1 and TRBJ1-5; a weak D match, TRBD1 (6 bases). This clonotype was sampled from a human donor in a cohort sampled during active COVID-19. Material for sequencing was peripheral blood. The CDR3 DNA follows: TGCGCCAGCAGCTTGACGGGGGGCGATCAGCCCCAGCATTTT. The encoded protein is CASSLTGGDQPQHF.